This TCR beta chain was retrieved from a study of T-cell reconstitution after alpha-beta-depleted transplantation in children. Per germline, CDR1 SQVTM and CDR2 ANQGSEA. V was shortened by 4 bases and J by 1 base, with 9 bases between the two germline ends. This CDR3 region has 13 residues. Construction of the TCRbeta library involved unique molecular identifiers. From the PCR reads, TCRdb called clonotypes with MiXCR, one entry per CDR3 protein. The table shows 490,000 or so distinct CDR3 sequences, with roughly an eighth occurring only once. Sample: PBMCs from the stem cell graft donor, taken from the stem cell graft. This rearrangement joins TRBV29-1 to TRBJ2-3; maybe TRBD1 (7 bases). The receptor was derived from a human donor who donated a stem cell graft to a child with combined immunodeficiency. CDR3 amino acids: CSVARGGTDTQYF. The DNA for the CDR3 is TGCAGCGTTGCCAGGGGGGGCACAGATACGCAGTATTTT.